This T cell receptor (beta chain) was profiled in a study of T cell changes during pregnancy in multiple sclerosis. This table comes from immunoSEQ multiplex PCR, and its TCRdb copy is limited to in-frame clones, with some not included. Of fewer than 85,000 clones listed, 75% to 90% are singletons. This CDR3 spans 15 amino acids. Germline V gene data show CDR1 as MNHEY and CDR2 as SMNVEV (reference sequence). Trimming took 3 bases from V and 4 from J; bases not matched to a gene: 3. The receptor was derived from a female donor with multiple sclerosis, enrolled in a pregnancy study. The gene calls are TRBV27 and TRBJ2-1; 10 bases match TRBD1. The sample here was peripheral blood, taken before pregnancy. This CDR3 reads CASSLKGQGYNEQFF. For the CDR3, the DNA is TGTGCCAGCAGTTTGAAGGGACAGGGGTACAATGAGCAGTTCTTC.